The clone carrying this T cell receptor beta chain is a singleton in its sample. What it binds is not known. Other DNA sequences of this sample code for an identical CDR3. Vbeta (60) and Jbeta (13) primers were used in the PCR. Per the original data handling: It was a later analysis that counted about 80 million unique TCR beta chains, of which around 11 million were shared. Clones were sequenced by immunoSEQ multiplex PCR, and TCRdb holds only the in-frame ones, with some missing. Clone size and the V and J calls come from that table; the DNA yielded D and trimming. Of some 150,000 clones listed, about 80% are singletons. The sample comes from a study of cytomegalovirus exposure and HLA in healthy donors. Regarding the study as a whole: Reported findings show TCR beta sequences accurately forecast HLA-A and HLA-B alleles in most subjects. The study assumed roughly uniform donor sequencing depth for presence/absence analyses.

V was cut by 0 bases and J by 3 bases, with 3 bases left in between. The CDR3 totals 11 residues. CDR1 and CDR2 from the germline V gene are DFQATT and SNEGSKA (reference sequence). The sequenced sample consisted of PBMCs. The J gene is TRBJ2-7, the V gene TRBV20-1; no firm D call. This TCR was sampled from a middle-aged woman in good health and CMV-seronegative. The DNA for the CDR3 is TGCAGTGCTAGAGAACTCTACGAGCAGTACTTC. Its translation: CSARELYEQYF.